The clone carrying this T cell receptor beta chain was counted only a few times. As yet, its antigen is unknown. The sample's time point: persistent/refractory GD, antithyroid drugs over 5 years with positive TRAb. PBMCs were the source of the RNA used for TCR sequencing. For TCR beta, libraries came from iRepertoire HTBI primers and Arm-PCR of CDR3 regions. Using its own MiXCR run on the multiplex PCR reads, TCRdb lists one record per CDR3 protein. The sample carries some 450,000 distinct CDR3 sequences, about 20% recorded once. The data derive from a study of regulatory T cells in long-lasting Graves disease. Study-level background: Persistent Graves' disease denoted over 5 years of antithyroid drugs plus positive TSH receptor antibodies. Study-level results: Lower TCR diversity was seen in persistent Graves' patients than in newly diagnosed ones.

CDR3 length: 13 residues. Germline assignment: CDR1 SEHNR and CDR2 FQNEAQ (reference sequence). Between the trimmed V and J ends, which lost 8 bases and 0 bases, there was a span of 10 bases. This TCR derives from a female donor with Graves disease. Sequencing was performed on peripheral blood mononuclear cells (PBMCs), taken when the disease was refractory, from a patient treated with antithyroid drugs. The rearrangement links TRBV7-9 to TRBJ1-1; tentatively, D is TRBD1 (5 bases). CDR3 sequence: CASGRGVNTEAFF. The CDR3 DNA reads TGTGCCAGCGGGAGGGGTGTGAACACTGAAGCTTTCTTT.